A selection of T cell receptor beta chains follows, all from one sample in a study of shared clonotypes between healthy human individuals. The protocol was immunoSEQ multiplex PCR, while the TCRdb copy is restricted to in-frame clones and leaves out a portion. The sample shows some 1,600,000 clones, 95% to 99% of them seen only once. Sequencing input: naive CD4+ T cells sorted from blood. The receptors were gathered from a man aged 25-45 years in good health. Both conserved end residues are part of each CDR3. The D gene is left open where the match is weak.

V	D	J	CDR3
TRBV6-6	.	TRBJ2-3	CASSYSLWLSTDTQYF
TRBV15	.	TRBJ1-5	CATSRSGDQPQHF
TRBV19	.	TRBJ1-5	CATGNPSGAGLSNQPQHF
TRBV10-3	.	TRBJ2-1	CAISEQDLANEQFF
TRBV18	TRBD1	TRBJ1-1	CASSLKTGGNTEAFF
TRBV6-1	TRBD1	TRBJ2-6	CASSAPRQGVLSGANVLTF
TRBV5-5	.	TRBJ2-4	CASSLDGKNIQYF
TRBV21-1	.	TRBJ2-2	CAMSICRQPNTGELFF
TRBV15	.	TRBJ2-7	CATSPNFHEQYF
TRBV7-2	.	TRBJ2-6	CASSGTQGVGANVLTF
TRBV19	.	TRBJ1-5	CASTPRGYGNQPQHF
TRBV5-5	.	TRBJ2-7	CASSPLLMYEQYF